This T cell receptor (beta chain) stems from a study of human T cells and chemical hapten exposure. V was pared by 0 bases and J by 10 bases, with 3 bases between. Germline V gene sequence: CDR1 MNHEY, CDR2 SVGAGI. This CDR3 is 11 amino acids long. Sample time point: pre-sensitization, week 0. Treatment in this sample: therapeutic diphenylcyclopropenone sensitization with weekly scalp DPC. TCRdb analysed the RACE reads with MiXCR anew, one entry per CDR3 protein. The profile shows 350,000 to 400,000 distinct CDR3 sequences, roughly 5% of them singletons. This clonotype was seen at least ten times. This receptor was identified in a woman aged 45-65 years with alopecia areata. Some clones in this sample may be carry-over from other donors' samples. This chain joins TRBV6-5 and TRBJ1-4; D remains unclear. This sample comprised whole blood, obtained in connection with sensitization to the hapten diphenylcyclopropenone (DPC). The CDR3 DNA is TGTGCCAGCAGTTACTCAGGAAAACTGTTTTTT. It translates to CASSYSGKLFF.